This T cell receptor (beta chain) was identified during a study of blood T cells in healthy people across ages (dated by TCRdb to the mid-2010s). Broadly, across the study: In model experiments, template switching captured about one uniquely barcoded TCR beta cDNA molecule for every two T cells. The study measured age-related changes in TCR beta repertoire diversity using deep sequencing normalized with unique cDNA molecular identifiers. The donors were divided into four age groups: young (average around 16 years), middle-aged (over 35), aged (approximately 62) and long-lived (about 79). To avoid experimental bias, donors of different ages were spread randomly across the sequencing lanes. For two donors (one aged 18 to 30 and one aged 80 or older), the study analyzed two additional independent replicas of 1 million unique cDNA reads from the same blood draw. Results and caveats for the whole study, not just this receptor: As age increased, observed TCR beta diversity per million T cells dropped in a roughly linear way, and a significant reduction was already evident by age about 40. Estimates of total diversity based on one million sequenced T cells were regarded as lower bounds and as underestimates. The CMV infection status of donors was not known, potentially confounding age-related changes in expanded clonotypes. There was a strong correlation between observed TCR beta diversity and the percentage of naive T cells measured by flow cytometry. Bulk unsorted PBMC profiling prevented conclusive comparison of naive and antigen-experienced compartments. The long-lived group showed more naive CD4+ T cells, fewer expanded clones and increased TCR diversity than the aged group, suggesting age selection.

The sample holds a few counts of this clonotype. What this receptor recognizes is not known. Nothing much larger sits one base from this clone, and base qualities are not available. Preparation of the library involved 5' RACE. For sequencing, an Illumina HiSeq 2500 was employed. A second PCR of about 7 to 12 cycles was run with a J-beta primer mix and a sample-barcoded 5' primer. Each TCR beta cDNA molecule received a unique molecular identifier from a template-switch 5' adaptor carrying 12 random nucleotides. At least 3 million CDR3-containing paired-end reads were obtained from each sample. First-strand cDNA was synthesized from all RNA with the Mint cDNA synthesis kit, primed by a TRBC-specific oligonucleotide. Following uracil-DNA glycosylase treatment, all cDNA underwent a first 18-cycle PCR with the universal primers M1SS and BC2_uni_R. Per the source publication's procedure: Each sample was normalized by randomly selecting 1 million high-quality reads, each carrying a distinct molecular identifier. Instead of being binned into consensus sequences, reads with shared molecular identifiers were discarded. MiTCR, set to a Q25 quality threshold and the strictest error-elimination algorithm, was used for CDR3 identification, clonotype clustering and error correction. A nonparametric unseen species model using Euler transformation provided a lower-bound estimate of total TCR beta diversity. TCRdb cleaned the public reads at Q25 with fastp, built clones with MiXCR and kept in-frame beta chains. Every CDR3 protein is listed once, alongside the most common genes and DNA of its rows. The V and J calls and clone size come from TCRdb's table, not from the authors' own analysis. The sample table holds under 950,000 distinct CDR3 sequences, of which roughly 20% were seen once. The top ten clones comprise 22% of the sample.

The donors were some 36 Caucasian individuals from Russia, aged roughly 6 to 100 years, who were systemically healthy. Roughly 11 milliliters of peripheral blood were drawn from each donor into EDTA-treated Vacutainer tubes. Ficoll-Paque density-gradient centrifugation was used to isolate PBMCs, with at least 7 million obtained per sample. Trizol reagent was used to extract total RNA from PBMCs, with at least 6 micrograms per sample. The percentages of naive CD45RAhigh/CD27high T cells were determined by flow cytometry on a PBMC aliquot from every donor. Trimming at the junction amounts to 0 bases on V and 13 bases on J, and the germline ends lie 9 bases apart. The CDR3, cysteine through phenylalanine, is 11 amino acids long. Only CDR3 DNA is held: 33 bases, read in frame from base 1. Reading the germline V gene gives CDR1 SGHDT and CDR2 YYEEEE.

The rearranged chain carries TRBV5-6 and TRBJ2-3; the D gene is unclear. What was sequenced was blood. The origin of this receptor is a man aged 65 to 79 in good health. The CDR3 region: CASSLGPRKYF. The nucleotides are TGTGCCAGCAGCTTGGGGCCCCGCAAGTATTTT. Full variable domain (CDR3 extended with the reference TRBV5-6 and TRBJ2-3 proteins): DAGVTQSPTHLIKTRGQQVTLRCSPKSGHDTVSWYQQALGQGPQFIFQYYEEEERQRGNFPDRFSGHQFPNYSSELNVNALLLGDSALYLCASSLGPRKYFGPGTRLTVL.